This record looks at one TCR beta chain sequence and its context. Primers: 60 Vbeta forward and 13 Jbeta reverse. TCRdb keeps only in-frame clones here, not all; method: immunoSEQ multiplex PCR. The sample holds over 100,000 clones, less than 70% seen once. This record comes from a study of cytomegalovirus exposure and HLA in healthy donors. In germline, CDR1 is SGHDT, CDR2 YYEEEE. CDR3 length equals 16 residues. V lost 4 bases, J lost 3 bases, and 10 bases stayed unmatched. The chain uses TRBV5-6 and TRBJ1-1; 9 bases agree with TRBD1. The sequence was collected from a woman between 65 and 79 years old in good health and CMV-seropositive. Source material: PBMCs. CDR3 bases: TGTGCCAGCAGCCCTCCACAGGGGGCCGAGTACACTGAAGCTTTCTTT. The encoded protein is CASSPPQGAEYTEAFF. The variable domain in full, with the rest retrieved from reference TRBV5-6 and TRBJ1-1, is DAGVTQSPTHLIKTRGQQVTLRCSPKSGHDTVSWYQQALGQGPQFIFQYYEEEERQRGNFPDRFSGHQFPNYSSELNVNALLLGDSALYLCASSPPQGAEYTEAFFGQGTRLTVV.